The present TCR beta chain was sequenced within a study of identical twins. Points from the study as a whole: Researchers reported excess low generation probability among twin-shared out-of-frame alpha sequences.

From the 5' RACE reads, TCRdb called clonotypes with MiXCR, one entry per CDR3 protein. The table has around 650,000 distinct CDR3 sequences, under 8.5% seen once. This CDR3 is 16 amino acids long. Germline V gives CDR1 DFQATT, CDR2 SNEGSKA (reference sequence). As for this clonotype: Its target is unknown. The junction and the germline gene differ at one end; a read error may be behind it.

The data also belong to a second study, concerning yellow fever vaccine responses in identical twins. Per that paper: Among the twins, the vaccine T cell response reportedly seemed partly convergent and partly personalized.

The chain joins TRBV20-1 to TRBJ2-5; 12 nucleotides line up with TRBD2. The clonotype was recovered from a woman aged 18-30 years in good health. Specimen: PBMCs. In nucleotides, the CDR3 is TGCTGTGCTAGCCGACTAGCGGGAGATTATCAAGAGACCCAGTACTTC. Its translation is CCASRLAGDYQETQYF.